The 7 T cell receptor beta chains given below trace back to one sample, sequenced in a study of blood T cell repertoires in COVID-19. Produced via immunoSEQ multiplex PCR; TCRdb's table is partial and in-frame only. The repertoire consists of approximately 72,000 clones, with around nine tenths occurring once and the leading ten covering under 15%. Specimen: peripheral blood. These receptors all stem from a woman aged 55-70 years with acute or convalescent COVID-19.

DNA for the CDR3: TGTGCCATCAGTTTAGACTACACCCAAGACAATGAGCAGTTCTTC. Residues: CAISLDYTQDNEQFF. The J gene is TRBJ2-1, the V gene TRBV10-3, with a possible D match to TRBD2 (5 bases). The V gene's germline CDR1 is ENHRY and CDR2 SYGVKD. Trimming took off 5 bases at V and 5 bases at J, with 16 bases between the two ends. The CDR3 runs 15 residues.

The chain has TRBV5-1 and TRBJ2-7, with 10 bases that match TRBD2. The CDR3 runs to 14 residues. Germline-derived CDR1 and CDR2 are SGHRS and YFSETQ. V trimming: 3 bases; J trimming: 2 bases; junction bases outside the gene matches: 2. The chain's CDR3 is CASSSSGGPYEQYF. The CDR3 DNA reads TGCGCCAGCAGCTCTAGCGGGGGTCCCTACGAGCAGTACTTC.

The chain combines TRBV3-1 (or the pseudogene TRBV3-2) with TRBJ2-2; D unclear. The V end lost 1 base, the J end lost 4 bases, and 10 bases lay between the germline ends. The CDR3 is 15 amino acids. The germline CDR1 and CDR2 sequences are LGHDT and YNNKEL (reference sequence). CDR3 DNA sequence: TGTGCCAGCAGCCAAGGACCCACGGGCACCGGGGAGCTGTTTTTT. Translated, it gives CASSQGPTGTGELFF.

The rearrangement links TRBV11-3 to TRBJ1-3; D is unclear. Trimming removed 4 bases at V and 4 bases at J, with 8 bases between. From germline, CDR1 is SGHNT and CDR2 YENEEA. This CDR3 has 13 residues. The CDR3 region is CASSSESGNTIYF. The CDR3 DNA is TGTGCCAGCAGCTCTGAGTCGGGAAACACCATATATTTT.

The chain is built from TRBV10-3 and TRBJ2-4; possibly TRBD1 for D (5 bases). CDR1 is ENHRY, CDR2 SYGVKD, per germline. The V gene lost 2 bases and the J gene lost 1 base, with 12 bases spanning the gap. The CDR3 extends over 16 amino acids. The CDR3 protein is CAISESREGAKNIQYF. Written as DNA, the CDR3 is TGTGCCATCAGTGAGAGCAGGGAAGGGGCCAAAAACATTCAGTACTTC.

A word on this clone: Relative to the germline gene, one junction end is altered; a read error may explain this. V usage is TRBV19 and J usage is TRBJ2-5; 12 bases are shared with TRBD2. This CDR3 contains 18 residues. Germline V lookup: CDR1 LNHDA, CDR2 SQIVND (reference sequence). CDR3 in amino acids: CASSNPLWTSGDVSPGDF. The CDR3 nucleotides are TGTGCCAGTAGCAACCCCCTTTGGACTAGCGGGGACGTGTCGCCCGGGGACTTC.

The chain couples TRBV27 to TRBJ2-2; D not resolved. Germline values: CDR1 MNHEY, CDR2 SMNVEV (reference sequence). Trimming left V 2 bases short and J 6 bases short, with 7 bases between. This CDR3 region has 13 residues. CDR3 DNA sequence: TGTGCCAGCAGTTTACTCCTTTCCGGGGAGCTGTTTTTT. Translating gives CASSLLLSGELFF.